This TCR beta chain appears in the sequencing data of a study of T cells in Graves' hyperthyroidism and ophthalmopathy. Only a few counts were recorded for this clonotype. As yet, its antigen is unknown. Thyroid ultrasound and orbital computed tomography, with clinical symptoms and serum thyroxine and TRAb, informed diagnoses. Study results and caveats: Appearing also in blood were most of the thyroid clonotypes expanded above 0.001. Median prediction lead before ophthalmopathy onset was around 7 months with the model.

Researchers took RNA transcripts and amplified the TCR beta CDR3 regions from them. The TCR CDR3 was amplified in a first-round RT-PCR using the HTBI primer set. A single record per CDR3 protein comes from TCRdb applying MiXCR to the multiplex PCR reads. The sample includes approximately 870,000 distinct CDR3 sequences, roughly 40% of them seen just once. Sequencing used blood. This TCR was sampled from a man in his late teens or twenties with Graves' hyperthyroidism.

The CDR3 DNA sequence: TGTGCCAGCAGCCCAGTCAGGGGACGAACCTACGAGCAGTACTTC. It is translated as CASSPVRGRTYEQYF. The V call is TRBV7-2, the J call TRBJ2-7; a possible D gene is TRBD1 (6 bases). V was cut by 5 bases and J by 2 bases, with 16 bases left in between. Germline V gene data show CDR1 as SGHTA and CDR2 as FQGNSA. This CDR3 has 15 amino acids.